The 4 T cell receptor beta chains given below trace back to one sample, sequenced in a study of T cells after yellow fever vaccination. MiXCR, run by TCRdb on the 5' RACE reads, gives a single entry per CDR3 protein. In the table there are about 400,000 distinct CDR3 sequences, 6% to 8% of which are singletons. The input for sequencing was PBMCs, taken 5 days after the yellow fever booster vaccination. The receptor set was obtained from a man younger than 45 who received the YFV17D yellow fever vaccine.

This clonotype was picked up many times. This chain connects TRBV28 to TRBJ1-1, with D uncertain. Looked up from germline, CDR1 is MDHEN and CDR2 is SYDVKM. CDR3 length: 12 residues. Deletions cut 10 bases from V and 8 bases from J, with 17 bases between. The CDR3 DNA reads TGTGCCACCCAAGAGACGACGGACGAAGCTTTCTTT. Amino acids: CATQETTDEAFF.

This clonotype was recorded at least ten times. The genes are TRBV7-2 and TRBJ2-1, with 8 bases matching TRBD1. Germline assignment: CDR1 SGHTA and CDR2 FQGNSA. The CDR3 extends over 16 amino acids. The ends lost 4 bases at V and 0 bases at J; junction bases unmatched: 5. For the CDR3, the DNA is TGTGCCAGCAGCTCTGCCGGGACAGGCTCCTACAATGAGCAGTTCTTC. Translating gives CASSSAGTGSYNEQFF.

The table lists this clonotype with many counts. The gene calls are TRBV14 and TRBJ2-2; perhaps D is TRBD1 or TRBD2 (5 bases each). This CDR3 spans 13 amino acids. Germline V lookup: CDR1 SGHDN, CDR2 FVKESK. V lost 6 bases and J lost 8, with 13 bases in between. CDR3 amino acids: CASSPGPKGELFF. CDR3 nucleotide sequence: TGTGCCAGCAGTCCGGGACCCAAAGGGGAGCTGTTTTTT.

This clonotype has a count of ten or more. The chain recombines TRBV7-9 with TRBJ2-1; D gene unclear. The CDR3 loop spans 15 amino acids. V lost 10 bases, J lost 2 bases, and 18 bases lay in between. Germline V lookup: CDR1 SEHNR, CDR2 FQNEAQ (reference sequence). The CDR3: CAIPPRRATYNEQFF. For the CDR3, the DNA is TGTGCCATCCCCCCCCGGAGAGCAACCTACAATGAGCAGTTCTTC.